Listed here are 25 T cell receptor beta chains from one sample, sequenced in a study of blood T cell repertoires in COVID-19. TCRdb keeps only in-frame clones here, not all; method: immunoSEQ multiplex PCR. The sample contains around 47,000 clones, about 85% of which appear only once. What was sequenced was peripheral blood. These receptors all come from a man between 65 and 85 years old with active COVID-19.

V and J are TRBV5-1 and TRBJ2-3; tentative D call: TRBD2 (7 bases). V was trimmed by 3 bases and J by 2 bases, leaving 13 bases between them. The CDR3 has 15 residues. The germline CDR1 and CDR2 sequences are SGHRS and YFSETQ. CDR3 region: CASSWGGYPTDTQYF. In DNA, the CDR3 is TGCGCCAGCAGCTGGGGGGGCTACCCCACAGATACGCAGTATTTT.

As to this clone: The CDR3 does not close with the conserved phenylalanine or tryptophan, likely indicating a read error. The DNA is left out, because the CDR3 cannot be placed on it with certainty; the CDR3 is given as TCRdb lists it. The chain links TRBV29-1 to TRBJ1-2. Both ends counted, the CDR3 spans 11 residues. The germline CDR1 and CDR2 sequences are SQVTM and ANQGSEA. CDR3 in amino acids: CSVEEGLAPDL.

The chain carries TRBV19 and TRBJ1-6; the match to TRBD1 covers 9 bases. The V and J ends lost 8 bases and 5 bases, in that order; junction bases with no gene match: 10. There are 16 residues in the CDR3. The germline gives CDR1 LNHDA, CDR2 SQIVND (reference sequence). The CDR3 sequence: CASQYGQGPNNSPLHF. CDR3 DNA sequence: TGTGCCAGTCAATACGGACAGGGGCCAAATAATTCACCCCTCCACTTT.

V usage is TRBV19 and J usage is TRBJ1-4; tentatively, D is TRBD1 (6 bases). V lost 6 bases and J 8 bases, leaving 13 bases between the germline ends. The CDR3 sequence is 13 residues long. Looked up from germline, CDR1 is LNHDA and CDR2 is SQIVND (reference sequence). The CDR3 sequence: CASSTTTGEKLFF. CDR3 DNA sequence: TGTGCCAGTAGCACCACGACAGGAGAAAAACTGTTTTTT. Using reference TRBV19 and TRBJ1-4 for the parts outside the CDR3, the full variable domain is DGGITQSPKYLFRKEGQNVTLSCEQNLNHDAMYWYRQDPGQGLRLIYYSQIVNDFQKGDIAEGYSVSREKKESFPLTVTSAQKNPTAFYLCASSTTTGEKLFFGSGTQLSVL.

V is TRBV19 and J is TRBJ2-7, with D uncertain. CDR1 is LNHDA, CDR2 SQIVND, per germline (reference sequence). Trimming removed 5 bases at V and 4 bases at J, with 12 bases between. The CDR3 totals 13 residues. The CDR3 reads CASSDAGPYEQYF. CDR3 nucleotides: TGTGCCAGTAGTGATGCAGGTCCATACGAGCAGTACTTC.

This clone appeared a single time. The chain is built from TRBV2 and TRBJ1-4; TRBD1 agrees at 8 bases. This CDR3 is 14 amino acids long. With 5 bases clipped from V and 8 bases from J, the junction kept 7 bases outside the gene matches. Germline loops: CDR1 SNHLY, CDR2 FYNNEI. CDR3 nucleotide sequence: TGTGCCAGCAGTTCGACAGGGGCAAGGGAAAAACTGTTTTTT. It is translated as CASSSTGAREKLFF.

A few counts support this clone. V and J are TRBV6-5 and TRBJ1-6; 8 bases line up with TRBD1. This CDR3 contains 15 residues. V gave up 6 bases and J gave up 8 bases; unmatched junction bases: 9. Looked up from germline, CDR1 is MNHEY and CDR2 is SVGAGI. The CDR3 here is CASRLTGDLYSPLHF. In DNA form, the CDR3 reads TGTGCCAGCAGGTTGACAGGGGATCTTTATTCACCCCTCCACTTT.

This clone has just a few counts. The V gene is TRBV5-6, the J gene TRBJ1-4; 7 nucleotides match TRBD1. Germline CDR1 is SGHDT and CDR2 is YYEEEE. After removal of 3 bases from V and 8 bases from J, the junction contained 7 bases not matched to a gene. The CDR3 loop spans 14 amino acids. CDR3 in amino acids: CASSSTGNDEKLFF. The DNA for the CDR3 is TGTGCCAGCAGCTCGACAGGGAATGACGAAAAACTGTTTTTT.

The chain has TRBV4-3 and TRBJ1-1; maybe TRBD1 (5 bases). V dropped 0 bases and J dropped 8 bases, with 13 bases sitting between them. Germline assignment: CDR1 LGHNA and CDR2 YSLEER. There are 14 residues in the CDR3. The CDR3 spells CASSQDTGVGEAFF. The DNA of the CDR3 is TGCGCCAGCAGCCAAGATACGGGGGTGGGGGAAGCTTTCTTT.

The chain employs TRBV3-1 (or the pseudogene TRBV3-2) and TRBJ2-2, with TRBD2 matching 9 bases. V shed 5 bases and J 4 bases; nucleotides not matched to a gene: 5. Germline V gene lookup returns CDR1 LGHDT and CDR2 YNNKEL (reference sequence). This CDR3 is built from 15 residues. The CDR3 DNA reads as TGTGCCAGCAGCGACAGCGGGGGGTTCACCGGGGAGCTGTTTTTT. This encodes CASSDSGGFTGELFF.

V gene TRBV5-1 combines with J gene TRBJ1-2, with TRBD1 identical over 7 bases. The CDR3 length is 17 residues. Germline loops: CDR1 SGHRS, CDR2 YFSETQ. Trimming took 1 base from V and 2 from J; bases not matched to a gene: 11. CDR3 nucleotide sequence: TGCGCCAGCAGCTTGAGTTCAGGGGGAAGTGGGAACTATGGCTACACCTTC. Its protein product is CASSLSSGGSGNYGYTF.

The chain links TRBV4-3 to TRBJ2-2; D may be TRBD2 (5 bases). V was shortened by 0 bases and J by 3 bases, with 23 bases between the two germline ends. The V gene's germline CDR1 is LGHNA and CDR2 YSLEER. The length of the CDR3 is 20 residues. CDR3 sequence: CASSQDLVSGFERDTGELFF. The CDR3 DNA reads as TGCGCCAGCAGCCAAGATCTTGTGTCCGGGTTTGAGAGGGACACCGGGGAGCTGTTTTTT.

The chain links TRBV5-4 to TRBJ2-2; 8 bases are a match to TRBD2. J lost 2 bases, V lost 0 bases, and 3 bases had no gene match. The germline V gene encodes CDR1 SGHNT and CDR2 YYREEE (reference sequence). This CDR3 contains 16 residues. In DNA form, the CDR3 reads TGTGCCAGCAGCTTGGCGGGGGGGCCCAACACCGGGGAGCTGTTTTTT. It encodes CASSLAGGPNTGELFF.

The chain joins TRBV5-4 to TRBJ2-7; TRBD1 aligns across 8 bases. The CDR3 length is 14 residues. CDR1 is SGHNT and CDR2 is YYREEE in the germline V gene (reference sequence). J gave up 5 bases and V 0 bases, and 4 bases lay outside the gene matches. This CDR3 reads CASSLGDRSNEQYF. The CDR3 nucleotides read TGTGCCAGCAGCTTGGGGGACAGGTCCAACGAGCAGTACTTC.

In nucleotides, the CDR3 is TGTGCCAGCAGTGACCTACTAAAGGGACAGGGAGGTGGCTACACCTTC. Its protein product is CASSDLLKGQGGGYTF. The chain employs TRBV2 and TRBJ1-2, with 9 bases lining up with TRBD1. The CDR3 has 16 amino acids. J lost 7 bases, V lost 3 bases, and 12 bases had no gene match. The germline V gene encodes CDR1 SNHLY and CDR2 FYNNEI.

CDR3 DNA: TGCGCCAGCAGCCCCCGCGGGGTCGTAGCGGGGGGCGGGGAGCAGTACTTC. Its translation is CASSPRGVVAGGGEQYF. The chain is built from TRBV5-1 and TRBJ2-7; 10 nucleotides match TRBD2. This CDR3 comprises 17 residues. The ends lost 4 bases at V and 7 bases at J; junction bases unmatched: 17. Germline CDR1 and CDR2: SGHRS and YFSETQ.

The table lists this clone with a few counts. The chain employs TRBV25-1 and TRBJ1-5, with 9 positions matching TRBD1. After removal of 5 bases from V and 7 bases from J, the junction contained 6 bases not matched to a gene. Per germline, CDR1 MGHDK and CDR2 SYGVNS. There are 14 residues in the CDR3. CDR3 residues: CASSNGQGLQPQHF. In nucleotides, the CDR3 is TGTGCCAGCAGTAACGGACAGGGGTTACAGCCCCAGCATTTT.

The CDR3 is CASSPRTGGDYGYTF. The CDR3 nucleotides read TGTGCCAGCAGCCCGCGGACAGGGGGTGACTATGGCTACACCTTC. This rearrangement joins TRBV16 to TRBJ1-2; 10 bases match TRBD1. The CDR3 has 15 amino acids. With V trimmed by 4 bases and J by 3 bases, 5 bases remained unmatched. Germline V gene lookup returns CDR1 KGHSY and CDR2 FQNENV.

For the CDR3, the DNA is TGCGCCAGCAGCCCGGGGTCGGCGGGGGAGACCCAGTACTTC. Amino acids: CASSPGSAGETQYF. The genes are TRBV5-1 and TRBJ2-5, with TRBD2 as a possible D gene (6 bases). The CDR3 loop spans 14 amino acids. Germline assignment: CDR1 SGHRS and CDR2 YFSETQ. Trimming took off 4 bases at V and 5 bases at J, with 15 bases between the two ends.

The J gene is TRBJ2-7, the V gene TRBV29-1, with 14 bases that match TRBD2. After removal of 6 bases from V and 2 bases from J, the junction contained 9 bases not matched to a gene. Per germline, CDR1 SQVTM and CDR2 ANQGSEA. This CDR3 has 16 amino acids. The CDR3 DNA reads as TGCAGCGTCACCGGGACTAGCGGGGGTAGCCCCTACGAGCAGTACTTC. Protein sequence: CSVTGTSGGSPYEQYF.

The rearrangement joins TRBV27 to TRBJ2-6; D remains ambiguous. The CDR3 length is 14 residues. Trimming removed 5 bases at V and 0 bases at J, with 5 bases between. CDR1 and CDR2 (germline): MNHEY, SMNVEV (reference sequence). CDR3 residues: CASSTNSGANVLTF. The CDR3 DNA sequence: TGTGCCAGCAGTACAAACTCTGGGGCCAACGTCCTGACTTTC. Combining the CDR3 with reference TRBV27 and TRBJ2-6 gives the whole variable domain EAQVTQNPRYLITVTGKKLTVTCSQNMNHEYMSWYRQDPGLGLRQIYYSMNVEVTDKGDVPEGYKVSRKEKRNFPLILESPSPNQTSLYFCASSTNSGANVLTFGAGSRLTVL.

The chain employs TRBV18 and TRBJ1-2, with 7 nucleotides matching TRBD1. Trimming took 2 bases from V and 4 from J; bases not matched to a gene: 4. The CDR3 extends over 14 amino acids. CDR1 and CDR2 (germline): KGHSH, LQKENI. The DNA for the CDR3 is TGTGCCAGCTCACCAGAGACAGGGTCCTATGGCTACACCTTC. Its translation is CASSPETGSYGYTF.

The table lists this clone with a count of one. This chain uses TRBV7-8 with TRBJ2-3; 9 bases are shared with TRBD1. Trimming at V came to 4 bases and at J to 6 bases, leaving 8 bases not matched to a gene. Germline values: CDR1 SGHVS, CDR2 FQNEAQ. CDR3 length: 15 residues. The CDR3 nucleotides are TGTGCCAGCAGCTCCCGGGACAGGGTAGGGGATACGCAGTATTTT. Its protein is CASSSRDRVGDTQYF.

The CDR3 DNA sequence: TGTGCCATCGACCCCCGAGGGGGTCATGCAGATACGCAGTATTTT. This encodes CAIDPRGGHADTQYF. The V gene is TRBV7-9, the J gene TRBJ2-3; D is possibly TRBD1 (6 bases). This CDR3 contains 15 residues. CDR1 SEHNR and CDR2 FQNEAQ come from the germline V gene (reference sequence). Between the trimmed V and J ends, which lost 10 bases and 4 bases, there was a span of 21 bases.

CDR3 protein: CASSTPTGGYEQYF. CDR3 DNA: TGTGCCAGCAGCACACCGACAGGGGGCTACGAGCAGTACTTC. The V and J genes are TRBV5-4 and TRBJ2-7, with 9 bases identical to TRBD1. The germline gives CDR1 SGHNT, CDR2 YYREEE (reference sequence). This CDR3 has 14 residues. V lost 4 bases and J lost 3; bases outside the gene matches: 5.